This record looks at one TCR beta chain sequence and its context. This clone appeared a few times. Its binding antigen is unknown. No base quality information exists; no much larger clone differs at one position. The sample's time point label is to be understood as: baseline before first vaccination. Vaccinee samples came from UK trials COV001 and COV002, including a single-blind randomized controlled phase 2/3 trial of AZD1222 (ChAdOx1 nCoV-19) in healthy adults. For TCRbeta chain sequencing, PBMC samples were collected from trial participants at day 0 and at day 28 after the second dose. The CDR3 regions of human TCRbeta chains were analyzed by immunosequencing. The paper's data handling went like this. TCRs in the repertoires were compared against a reference library of SARS-CoV-2-specific TCRs that had been generated with the MIRA antigen-specificity platform. Breadth was defined as the fraction of unique TCRs that were SARS-CoV-2-associated, and depth was defined as the fraction of total T cells that were SARS-CoV-2-associated. Using the MIRA data, each spike-specific TCR was assigned both to the spike region to which the TCR was reactive and to a CD4 or CD8 class. Log10-transformed breadth and depth values were compared by one-way ANOVA with Sidak's multiple comparisons tests. TCRdb re-hosts the immuneACCESS table, in-frame sequences only. Its copies lack some clones; in the studies checked, an unresolved V gene accounts for under half of them, and the cause for the rest is not known. Clone size and the V and J calls come from that table; the DNA yielded D and trimming. The sample contains over 75,000 clones, around nine tenths of them found a single time. Clones ranked in the top ten supply around 3% of the sample.

The sample is drawn from a study of T cell responses to AZD1222 COVID-19 vaccine (dated by TCRdb to the early 2020s). Turning to the overall study: AZD1222 recipients given second doses at about 4 weeks or at about 12 weeks were pooled, since spike-specific TCR depth and breadth were not found to differ between the two schedules. A total of 233 trial participants underwent TCR sequencing, of whom nearly 210 received two doses of AZD1222 and about 26 received two doses of the MenACWY control vaccine. Enrollment into the trials was organized by age into subgroups of 18-55, 56-69 and 70-plus years, and those subgroups contained about 160, 30 and 59 TCR-sequenced participants, respectively.

Points the paper makes about the study in general: Participants were mostly white British and included more females than males, and it was suggested by the authors that clonal diversity may have been underestimated. Reportedly, close to half of the unique spike-specific TCRs recognized epitopes lying outside the regions that are mutated in the B.1.351 and B.1.1.7 variants. In the small 56-69-year group, the increase in depth fell short of significance, most likely because of low power. After two AZD1222 doses, spike-specific TCR breadth and depth were significantly higher than at day 0 and than in MenACWY recipients. Because no samples from the day 14 peak response were available, repertoires could be characterized only after the peak T cell response. The whole spike protein was spanned by vaccine-associated CD4 TCRs, and dominant responses were seen in regions 160-218 and 743-854. Conclusions about previously exposed vaccinees were limited because only six AZD1222 recipients were SARS-CoV-2 seropositive at baseline.

Specimen: peripheral blood, collected on day 0 of AZD1222 vaccination. The TCR was taken from an adult in good health.

Here the CDR3 is given as CASITMDGYSGANVLTF. The bases are TGTGCCAGCATAACCATGGACGGCTACTCTGGGGCCAACGTCCTGACTTTC. In this chain, TRBV2 is recombined with TRBJ2-6; the D gene lacks a confident call. V is clipped by 7 bases and J by 0 bases, and the sequence between their germline boundaries is 16 bases long. As encoded in the germline V gene, CDR1 is SNHLY while CDR2 is FYNNEI. The CDR3 runs 17 residues from the cysteine to the phenylalanine. Only the CDR3 DNA is retained, 51 bases long and in frame from the first base.